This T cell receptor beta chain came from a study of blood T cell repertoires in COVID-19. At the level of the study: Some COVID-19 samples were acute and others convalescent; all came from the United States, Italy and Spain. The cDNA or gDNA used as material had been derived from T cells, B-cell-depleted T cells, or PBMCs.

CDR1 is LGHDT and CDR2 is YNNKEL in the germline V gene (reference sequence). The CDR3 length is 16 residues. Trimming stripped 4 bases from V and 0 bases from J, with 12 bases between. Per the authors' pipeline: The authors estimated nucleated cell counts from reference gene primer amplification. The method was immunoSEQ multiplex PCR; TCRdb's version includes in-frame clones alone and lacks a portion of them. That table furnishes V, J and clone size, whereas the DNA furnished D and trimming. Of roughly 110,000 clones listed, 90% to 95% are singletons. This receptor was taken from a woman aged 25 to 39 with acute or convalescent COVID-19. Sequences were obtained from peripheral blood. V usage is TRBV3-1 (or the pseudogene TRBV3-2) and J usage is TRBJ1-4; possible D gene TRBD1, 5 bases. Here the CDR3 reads CASSPTGSATNEKLFF. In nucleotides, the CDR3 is TGTGCCAGCAGCCCTACAGGCTCGGCAACTAATGAAAAACTGTTTTTT.